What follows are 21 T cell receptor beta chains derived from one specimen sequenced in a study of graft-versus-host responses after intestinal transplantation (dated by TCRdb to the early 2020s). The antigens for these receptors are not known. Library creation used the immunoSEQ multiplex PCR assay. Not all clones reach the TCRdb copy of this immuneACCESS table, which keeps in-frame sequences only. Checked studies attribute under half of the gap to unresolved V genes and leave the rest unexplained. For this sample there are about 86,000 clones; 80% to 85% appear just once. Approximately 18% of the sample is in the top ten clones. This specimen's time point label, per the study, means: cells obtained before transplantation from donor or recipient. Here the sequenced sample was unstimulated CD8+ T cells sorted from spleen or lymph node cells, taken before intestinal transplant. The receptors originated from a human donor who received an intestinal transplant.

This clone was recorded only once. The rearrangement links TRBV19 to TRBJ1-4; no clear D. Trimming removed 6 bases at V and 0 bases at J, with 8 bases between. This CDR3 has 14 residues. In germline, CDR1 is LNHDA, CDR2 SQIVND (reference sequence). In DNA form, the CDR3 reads TGTGCCAGTAGAAAATATGCAACTAATGAAAAACTGTTTTTT. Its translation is CASRKYATNEKLFF.

The DNA for the CDR3 is TGTGCCAGCAGTCCCGGGACAGGGATCTACAATGAGCAGTTCTTC. Protein product: CASSPGTGIYNEQFF. The gene calls are TRBV2 and TRBJ2-1, with TRBD1 matching 9 bases. This CDR3 region has 15 residues. V lost 5 bases and J lost 3; bases outside the gene matches: 5. The germline V gene encodes CDR1 SNHLY and CDR2 FYNNEI.

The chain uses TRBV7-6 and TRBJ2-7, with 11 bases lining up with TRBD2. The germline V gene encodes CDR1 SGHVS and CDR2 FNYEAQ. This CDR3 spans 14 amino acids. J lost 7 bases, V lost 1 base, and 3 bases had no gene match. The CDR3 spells CASSLGTSGGEQYF. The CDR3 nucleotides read TGTGCCAGCAGCTTAGGAACTAGCGGGGGAGAGCAGTACTTC.

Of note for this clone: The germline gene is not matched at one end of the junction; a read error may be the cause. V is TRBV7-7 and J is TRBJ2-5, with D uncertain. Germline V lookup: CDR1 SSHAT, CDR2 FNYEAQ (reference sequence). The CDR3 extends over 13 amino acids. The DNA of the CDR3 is TGTGCTAGCAGCTTAGTGACGGAAGAGACCCAGTACTTC. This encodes CASSLVTEETQYF.

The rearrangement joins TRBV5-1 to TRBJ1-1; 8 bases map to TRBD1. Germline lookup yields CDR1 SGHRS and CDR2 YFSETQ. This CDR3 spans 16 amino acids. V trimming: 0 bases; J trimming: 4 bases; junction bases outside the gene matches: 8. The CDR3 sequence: CASSLGPTGGGTEAFF. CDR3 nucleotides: TGCGCCAGCAGCTTGGGACCTACAGGGGGTGGCACTGAAGCTTTCTTT.

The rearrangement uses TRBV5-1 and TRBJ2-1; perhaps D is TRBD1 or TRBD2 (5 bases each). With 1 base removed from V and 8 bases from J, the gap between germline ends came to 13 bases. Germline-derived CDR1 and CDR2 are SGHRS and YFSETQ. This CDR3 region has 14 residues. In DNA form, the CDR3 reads TGCGCCAGCAGCTTGAAGGGGAGTTGGGATGAGCAGTTCTTC. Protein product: CASSLKGSWDEQFF.

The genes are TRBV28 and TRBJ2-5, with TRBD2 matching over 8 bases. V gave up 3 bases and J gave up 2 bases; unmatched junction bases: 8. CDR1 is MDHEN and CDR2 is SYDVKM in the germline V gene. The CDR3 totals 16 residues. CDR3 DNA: TGTGCCAGCAGTTTCCCTGAGCGGGAGCGACAAGAGACCCAGTACTTC. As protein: CASSFPERERQETQYF.

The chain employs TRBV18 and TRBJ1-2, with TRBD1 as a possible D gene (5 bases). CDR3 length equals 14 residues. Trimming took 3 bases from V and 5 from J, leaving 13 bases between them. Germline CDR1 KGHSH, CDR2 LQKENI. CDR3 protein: CASSPRGRQYGYTF. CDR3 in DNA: TGTGCCAGCTCACCTAGGGGACGTCAGTATGGCTACACCTTC.

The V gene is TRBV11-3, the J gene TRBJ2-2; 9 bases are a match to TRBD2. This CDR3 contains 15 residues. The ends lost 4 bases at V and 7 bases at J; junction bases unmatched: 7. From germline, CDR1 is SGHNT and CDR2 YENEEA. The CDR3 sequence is CASSSLAGTVGELFF. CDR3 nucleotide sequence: TGTGCCAGCAGCTCGCTAGCGGGAACGGTCGGGGAGCTGTTTTTT.

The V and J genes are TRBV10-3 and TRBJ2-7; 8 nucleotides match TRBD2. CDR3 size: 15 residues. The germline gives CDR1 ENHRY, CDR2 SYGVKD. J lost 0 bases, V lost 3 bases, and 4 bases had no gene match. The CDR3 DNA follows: TGTGCCATCAGTGAAATCGGGGGGGCCTCCTACGAGCAGTACTTC. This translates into CAISEIGGASYEQYF.

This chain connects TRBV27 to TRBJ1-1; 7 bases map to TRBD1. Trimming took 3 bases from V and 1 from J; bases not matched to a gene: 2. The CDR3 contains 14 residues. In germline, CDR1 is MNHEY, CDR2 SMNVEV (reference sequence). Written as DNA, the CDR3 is TGTGCCAGCAGTTTGCGACAGGGGAACACTGAAGCTTTCTTT. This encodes CASSLRQGNTEAFF.

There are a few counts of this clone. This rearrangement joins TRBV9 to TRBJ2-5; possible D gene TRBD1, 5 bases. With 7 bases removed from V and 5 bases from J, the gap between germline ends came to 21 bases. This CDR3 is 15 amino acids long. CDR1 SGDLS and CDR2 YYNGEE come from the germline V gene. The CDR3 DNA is TGTGCCAGCGGGATTTCAGGGTTACCAGGGGAGACCCAGTACTTC. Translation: CASGISGLPGETQYF.

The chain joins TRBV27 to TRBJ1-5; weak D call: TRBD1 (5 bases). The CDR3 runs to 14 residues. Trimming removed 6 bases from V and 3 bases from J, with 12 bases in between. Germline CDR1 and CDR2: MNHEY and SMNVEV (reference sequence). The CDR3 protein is CASRPGLFNQPQHF. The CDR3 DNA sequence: TGTGCCAGCAGGCCGGGACTGTTCAATCAGCCCCAGCATTTT.

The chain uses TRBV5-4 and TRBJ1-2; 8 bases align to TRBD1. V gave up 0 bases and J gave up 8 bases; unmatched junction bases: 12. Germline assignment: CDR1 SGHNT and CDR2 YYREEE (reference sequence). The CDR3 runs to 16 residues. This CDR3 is CASSLEVYSGGRGYTF. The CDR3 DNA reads TGTGCCAGCAGCTTGGAAGTCTATTCAGGGGGCAGGGGCTACACCTTC.

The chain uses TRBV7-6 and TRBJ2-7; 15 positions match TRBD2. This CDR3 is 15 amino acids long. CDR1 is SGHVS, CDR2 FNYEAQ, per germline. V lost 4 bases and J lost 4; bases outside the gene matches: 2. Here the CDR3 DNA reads TGTGCCAGCAGCTCCGGGACTAGCGGGGGGTACGAGCAGTACTTC. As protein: CASSSGTSGGYEQYF.

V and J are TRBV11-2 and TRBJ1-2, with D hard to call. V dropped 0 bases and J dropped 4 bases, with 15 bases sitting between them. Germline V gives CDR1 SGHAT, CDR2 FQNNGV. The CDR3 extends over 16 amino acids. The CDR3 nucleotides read TGTGCCAGCAGCTTAGATCAGGAAAGTCCTCTCTATGGCTACACCTTC. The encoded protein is CASSLDQESPLYGYTF.

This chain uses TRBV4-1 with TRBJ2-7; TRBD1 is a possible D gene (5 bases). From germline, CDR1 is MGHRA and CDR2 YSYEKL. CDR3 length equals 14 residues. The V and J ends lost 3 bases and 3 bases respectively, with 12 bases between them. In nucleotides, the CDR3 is TGCGCCAGCAGCCATACCGACAGAAACTACGAGCAGTACTTC. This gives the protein CASSHTDRNYEQYF.

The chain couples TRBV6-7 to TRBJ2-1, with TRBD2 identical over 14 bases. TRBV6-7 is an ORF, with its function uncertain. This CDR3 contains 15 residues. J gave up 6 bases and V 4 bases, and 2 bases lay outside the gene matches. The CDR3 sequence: CASSSGTSGGNEQFF. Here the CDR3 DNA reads TGTGCCAGCAGTTCCGGGACTAGCGGGGGCAATGAGCAGTTCTTC.

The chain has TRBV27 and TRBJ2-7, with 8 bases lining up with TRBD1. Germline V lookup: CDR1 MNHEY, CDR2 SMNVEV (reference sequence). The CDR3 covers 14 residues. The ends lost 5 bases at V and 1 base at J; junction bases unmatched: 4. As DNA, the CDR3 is TGTGCCAGCAGTCTAGGACAGGGATCCTACGAGCAGTACTTC. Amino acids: CASSLGQGSYEQYF.

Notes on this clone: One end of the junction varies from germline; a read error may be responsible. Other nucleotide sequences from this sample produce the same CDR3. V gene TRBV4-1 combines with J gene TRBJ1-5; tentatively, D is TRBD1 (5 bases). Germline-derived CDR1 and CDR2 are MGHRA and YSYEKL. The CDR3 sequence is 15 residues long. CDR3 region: CASSQEFPGWQPQHF. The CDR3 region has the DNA TGCGCCAGCAGCCAAGAATTTCCAGGGTGGCAGCCCCAACATTTT.

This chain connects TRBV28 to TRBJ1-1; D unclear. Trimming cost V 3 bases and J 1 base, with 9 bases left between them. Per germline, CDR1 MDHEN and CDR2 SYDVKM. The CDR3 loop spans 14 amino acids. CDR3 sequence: CASSFFGANTEAFF. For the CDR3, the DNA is TGTGCCAGCAGTTTCTTTGGTGCGAACACTGAAGCTTTCTTT.